The rows below give T cell receptor beta chains drawn from one sample of a study of T cell clonotyping in hematopoietic cell transplantation. This table comes from immunoSEQ multiplex PCR, and its TCRdb copy is limited to in-frame clones, with some not included. The table includes over 7,500 clones, 95% to 98% detected once. The starting material was peripheral blood mononuclear cells, obtained 100 days after allogeneic stem cell transplant. The receptors were gathered from a male patient aged 60 to 75 who had an allogeneic stem cell transplant from a related donor, so the T cells may come from the graft donor. Some clones in this sample may be carry-over from other donors' samples. Both conserved end residues are part of each CDR3. The D gene is left open where the match is weak.

v_call: TRBV6-6; d_call: TRBD1; j_call: TRBJ2-2; cdr3_aa: CASSLFPGQGELFF; cdr3_nt: TGTGCCAGCAGTCTATTTCCGGGACAGGGTGAGCTGTTTTTT
v_call: TRBV9; d_call: .; j_call: TRBJ1-1; cdr3_aa: CASSVTGLTEAFF; cdr3_nt: TGTGCCAGCAGCGTAACCGGGTTAACTGAAGCTTTCTTT
v_call: TRBV5-4; d_call: TRBD1; j_call: TRBJ1-6; cdr3_aa: CASSLAPRDRNSPLHF; cdr3_nt: TGTGCCAGCAGCTTGGCTCCCCGGGACAGGAATTCACCCCTCCACTTT
v_call: TRBV5-1; d_call: .; j_call: TRBJ1-3; cdr3_aa: CASSLDGVSGNTIYF; cdr3_nt: TGCGCCAGCAGCTTGGACGGAGTCTCTGGAAACACCATATATTTT
v_call: TRBV6-1; d_call: .; j_call: TRBJ1-5; cdr3_aa: CASSDKPAGSQPQHF; cdr3_nt: TGTGCCAGCAGTGATAAGCCCGCGGGCTCTCAGCCCCAGCATTTT
v_call: TRBV28; d_call: .; j_call: TRBJ2-3; cdr3_aa: CASSRGEGGADTQYF; cdr3_nt: TGTGCCAGCAGTCGGGGGGAGGGGGGCGCAGATACGCAGTATTTT
v_call: TRBV28; d_call: .; j_call: TRBJ1-1; cdr3_aa: CASRGSFNTEAFF; cdr3_nt: TGTGCCAGCAGAGGGAGTTTTAACACTGAAGCTTTCTTT
v_call: TRBV9; d_call: TRBD2; j_call: TRBJ2-1; cdr3_aa: CASSSEGGLAGGTAYNEQFF; cdr3_nt: TGTGCCAGCAGCTCCGAAGGGGGACTAGCGGGGGGCACCGCCTACAATGAGCAGTTCTTC
v_call: TRBV6-1; d_call: TRBD1; j_call: TRBJ1-2; cdr3_aa: CASSELGTGVYGYTF; cdr3_nt: TGTGCCAGCAGTGAATTAGGGACAGGGGTCTATGGCTACACCTTC
v_call: TRBV4-2; d_call: .; j_call: TRBJ1-1; cdr3_aa: CASSSTGRSWNTEAFF; cdr3_nt: TGTGCCAGCAGCTCAACCGGCAGGAGCTGGAACACTGAAGCTTTCTTT
v_call: TRBV7-9; d_call: .; j_call: TRBJ1-5; cdr3_aa: CASSLQERGNQPQHF; cdr3_nt: TGTGCCAGCAGCTTACAGGAGAGGGGCAATCAGCCCCAGCATTTT
v_call: TRBV7-2; d_call: .; j_call: TRBJ1-2; cdr3_aa: CASSLGGIFNYGYTF; cdr3_nt: TGTGCCAGCAGCTTAGGAGGGATTTTTAACTATGGCTACACCTTC
v_call: TRBV2; d_call: TRBD1; j_call: TRBJ2-7; cdr3_aa: CASSEQGQATYEQYF; cdr3_nt: TGTGCCAGCAGTGAACAGGGACAGGCAACCTACGAGCAGTACTTC
v_call: TRBV11-3; d_call: TRBD1; j_call: TRBJ2-5; cdr3_aa: CASSLGGTVEETQYF; cdr3_nt: TGTGCCAGCAGCTTAGGGGGGACAGTAGAAGAGACCCAGTACTTC
v_call: TRBV5-1; d_call: .; j_call: TRBJ1-5; cdr3_aa: CASSLSSGGNQPQHF; cdr3_nt: TGCGCCAGCAGCTTGTCGTCCGGGGGCAATCAGCCCCAGCATTTT
v_call: TRBV4-1; d_call: TRBD1; j_call: TRBJ1-1; cdr3_aa: CASSQGQGAYDEAFF; cdr3_nt: TGCGCCAGCAGCCAAGGGCAGGGGGCGTATGATGAAGCTTTCTTT
v_call: TRBV19; d_call: .; j_call: TRBJ2-7; cdr3_aa: CASSGDGFRKYEQYF; cdr3_nt: TGTGCCAGTAGTGGAGACGGCTTTCGCAAGTACGAGCAGTACTTC
v_call: TRBV9; d_call: .; j_call: TRBJ2-7; cdr3_aa: CASSVTAGSSYEQYF; cdr3_nt: TGTGCCAGCAGCGTCACCGCGGGTAGCTCCTACGAGCAGTACTTC
v_call: TRBV5-1; d_call: .; j_call: TRBJ1-1; cdr3_aa: CASSLGQGSGEAFF; cdr3_nt: TGCGCCAGCAGCTTGGGTCAGGGGTCCGGTGAAGCTTTCTTT
v_call: TRBV5-4; d_call: .; j_call: TRBJ1-3; cdr3_aa: CASSWGTSSTSGNTIYF; cdr3_nt: TGTGCCAGCAGCTGGGGGACATCCAGTACCTCTGGAAACACCATATATTTT
v_call: TRBV2; d_call: TRBD1; j_call: TRBJ1-6; cdr3_aa: CANTPTGMNSPLHF; cdr3_nt: TGTGCCAACACCCCGACAGGGATGAATTCACCCCTCCACTTT